This TCR beta chain appears in the sequencing data of a study of tumor and adjacent non-tumor tissue in lung cancer. This sample's RNA came from whole unsorted tissue. Between August and November 2014, newly diagnosed, chemotherapy-naive lung cancer patients underwent thoracic surgery in China. Study results and caveats: Compared with tumor, normal lung showed significantly lower TCR diversity. Normal lung showed higher cumulative top 100 clone frequency than tumor.

Trimming removed 7 bases from V and 2 bases from J, with 18 bases in between. Germline-derived CDR1 and CDR2 are DFQATT and SNEGSKA (reference sequence). This CDR3 contains 16 residues. Note on this clonotype: As yet, its antigen is unknown. A read error may be the cause here, since a much bigger clone is one base away.

Three rounds of nested PCR, following a modified ARM-PCR protocol, produced the TCRbeta library. TCRdb reprocessed the multiplex PCR reads via MiXCR and lists one record per CDR3 protein. The sample has over 110,000 distinct CDR3 sequences; about 71% are singletons. The material sequenced was lung tumor tissue. This chain joins TRBV20-1 and TRBJ2-6; perhaps D is TRBD1 or TRBD2 (5 bases each). The receptor was isolated from a man aged 55 to 70 with small cell lung cancer. CDR3 residues: CSVRAPSGPGANVLTF. CDR3 nucleotide sequence: TGCAGTGTGCGGGCCCCATCGGGACCTGGGGCCAACGTCCTGACTTTC.